These T cell receptor beta chains were read from a single sample in a study of regulatory T cells in long-lasting Graves disease. One entry per CDR3 protein results from TCRdb running MiXCR on the multiplex PCR reads. The sample holds hundreds of thousands of distinct CDR3 sequences; about 15% are singletons and the top ten take around 18%. These sequences were also reported in another study, on T cells in Graves' hyperthyroidism and ophthalmopathy.

The input for sequencing was peripheral blood mononuclear cells (PBMCs), taken at new diagnosis, from a patient treated with antithyroid drugs. These receptors all stem from a woman aged 25 to 39 with Graves disease. The conserved cysteine and the conserved F or W are not part of the CDR3 here.

>TRBV4-1|TRBJ2-7
ASSQEGSGRASYEQY
>TRBV28|TRBJ2-7
ASSPPTVYEQY
>TRBV27|TRBJ2-1
ASSFSREGRSYNEQF
>TRBV7-9|TRBJ2-1
ASSSRSFNNEQF
>TRBV5-1|TRBJ2-1
ASSLTSGISSPYNEQF
>TRBV7-6|TRBJ1-1
ASSLKGGAEAF
>TRBV29-1|TRBJ2-2
SVEEGGGELF
>TRBV30|TRBJ1-3
AWNTLSSGNTIY
>TRBV12-3/TRBV12-4|TRBJ1-5
ASSLGVPNQPQH
>TRBV11-2|TRBJ2-1
ASSPGRTYYNEQF
>TRBV24-1|TRBJ2-1
ATSDPSGSNEQL
>TRBV2|TRBJ2-5
ASSEDNSLTKTQY
>TRBV28|TRBJ2-7
ASSSPAGWWEQY
>TRBV18|TRBJ2-7
ASSLSARSEQY
>TRBV6-5|TRBJ2-7
ASSYRRTPGDEQY
>TRBV20-1|TRBJ1-5
SASPTDRGNQPQH
>TRBV6-2/TRBV6-3|TRBJ1-2
ASRGRVGGYT
>TRBV6-1|TRBJ1-2
ASTSTGASANYGYT
>TRBV27|TRBJ1-2
ASSSWTLNYGYT
>TRBV20-1|TRBJ1-5
SANRGDQPQH
>TRBV10-3|TRBJ1-1
AIKGGGTEAF
>TRBV14|TRBJ1-2
ASSQDWTVHGYT
>TRBV2|TRBJ2-7
ASSEAFQSSYEQY
>TRBV11-1|TRBJ2-1
ASSSPGTEYNEQF
>TRBV7-6|TRBJ2-7
ASSLATGIAYEQY
>TRBV28|TRBJ1-5
ASSLVGRTMKVPQH
>TRBV28|TRBJ2-5
ASVSRDRYQETQY
>TRBV18|TRBJ1-3
ASSPIPQGPGNTIY
>TRBV9|TRBJ2-2
ASSDTGTPTGELF
>TRBV6-5|TRBJ1-5
ASSYSYASNQPQH
>TRBV29-1|TRBJ2-7
SVSLTGGSLSYEQY
>TRBV19|TRBJ2-5
ASSIKRGTEETQY
>TRBV2|TRBJ2-7
ASRLAGGPYEQY
>TRBV28|TRBJ1-5
ASIRNDKAYSNQPQH
>TRBV11-2|TRBJ2-1
ASLRASSFYNEQF
>TRBV30|-
AWNLGIIETQY
>TRBV2|TRBJ1-5
ASSDHTGSGDQPQH
>TRBV14|TRBJ2-1
ASSQDWRTSGRDEQF
>TRBV28|TRBJ1-6
ASAQAWGISYNSPLH
>TRBV6-5|TRBJ2-5
ASSYTARQETQY
>TRBV2|TRBJ1-5
ASSDGTAHNQPQH
>TRBV28|TRBJ2-5
ASSFIHSTGGRETQY
>TRBV7-9|TRBJ2-5
ASSKPYGGKRETQY
>TRBV5-6|TRBJ1-5
ASSRHRGNGNQPQH
>TRBV10-3|TRBJ2-7
ATARDRGGYEQY
>TRBV28|TRBJ2-7
ASSSTPGLSAEQY
>TRBV6-9|TRBJ1-3
ASSFSGQGSGNTIY
>TRBV12-5|TRBJ1-2
ASGQGQIYGYT